A selection of T cell receptor beta chains follows, all from one sample in a study of shared clonotypes between healthy human individuals. The repertoire was sequenced with immunoSEQ multiplex PCR; TCRdb's copy has only in-frame clones and lacks some. The sample has over 2 million clones; 85% to 95% are singletons. Input material: naive CD4+ T cells sorted from blood. Every receptor here comes from a man aged 18 to 29 in good health. Each CDR3 is given with its conserved first and last residue. A D gene is named only where the DNA matches it firmly. The size field is filled for only some rows; it gives once, few, many or a size class.

D,V,size,J,CDR3,DNA
.,TRBV5-6,.,TRBJ1-1,CASSEIGLNTEAFF,TGTGCCAGCAGCGAGATCGGTTTAAACACTGAAGCTTTCTTT
.,TRBV5-6,.,TRBJ1-5,CASSLVGTNQPQHF,TGTGCCAGCAGCTTGGTTGGGACCAATCAGCCCCAGCATTTT
.,TRBV9,.,TRBJ2-2,CASSLPLGTGAGELFF,TGTGCCAGCAGCCTCCCCTTGGGGACGGGGGCAGGGGAGCTGTTTTTT
TRBD1,TRBV6-5,.,TRBJ2-5,CASRRGTGGQETQYF,TGTGCCAGCAGGCGTGGCACAGGGGGGCAAGAGACCCAGTACTTC
.,TRBV10-2,once,TRBJ2-7,CASGTEEDLKQYF,TGCGCCAGCGGGACGGAAGAAGACCTGAAGCAGTACTTC
.,TRBV5-1,.,TRBJ2-3,CASSLGGDTQYF,TGCGCCAGCAGCCTGGGGGGAGATACGCAGTATTTT
TRBD2,TRBV5-1,.,TRBJ2-1,CASLPGTSDGNEQFF,TGCGCCAGTTTACCGGGGACTAGCGACGGGAATGAGCAGTTCTTC
.,TRBV7-9,.,TRBJ1-1,CASSFQGAGTEAFF,TGTGCCAGCAGCTTCCAAGGGGCTGGAACTGAAGCTTTCTTT
.,TRBV7-9,.,TRBJ1-2,CASSLRDKDYGYTF,TGTGCCAGCAGCCTCCGGGACAAGGACTATGGCTACACCTTC
.,TRBV4-2,.,TRBJ1-4,CASSQRSLGEKLFF,TGTGCCAGCAGCCAGCGCAGTTTAGGTGAAAAACTGTTTTTT
TRBD1,TRBV30,.,TRBJ2-2,CAWGDRGNTGELFF,TGTGCCTGGGGGGACAGGGGGAACACCGGGGAGCTGTTTTTT
.,TRBV23-1,.,TRBJ2-7,CASSILDEQYF,TGCGCCAGCAGCATCCTGGACGAGCAGTACTTC
TRBD1,TRBV30,.,TRBJ1-5,CAWSPGQGGFSNQPQHF,TGTGCCTGGAGTCCGGGACAGGGGGGTTTTAGCAATCAGCCCCAGCATTTT
TRBD2,TRBV5-4,.,TRBJ2-1,CASSLGGPAGGRVNEQFF,TGTGCCAGCAGCTTGGGTGGTCCGGCGGGAGGGCGTGTCAATGAGCAGTTCTTC
TRBD2,TRBV5-4,.,TRBJ2-3,CASSPWGTSIADTQYF,TGTGCCAGCAGCCCTTGGGGGACTAGCATCGCAGATACGCAGTATTTT
.,TRBV29-1,once,TRBJ1-1,CSVRAGTAYTEAFF,TGCAGCGTCCGAGCGGGTACGGCGTACACTGAAGCTTTCTTT
.,TRBV5-4,few,TRBJ1-2,CASSLAGDYGYTF,TGTGCCAGCAGCTTAGCCGGGGACTATGGCTACACCTTC
TRBD2,TRBV7-2,.,TRBJ2-3,CASTIGREVDTQYF,TGTGCCAGCACCATAGGACGGGAGGTAGATACGCAGTATTTT
TRBD1,TRBV28,.,TRBJ1-2,CASRRDRNYGYTF,TGTGCCAGCAGAAGGGACAGGAACTATGGCTACACCTTC
.,TRBV19,.,TRBJ1-5,CASSIARQGSNQPQHF,TGTGCCAGTAGTATCGCTCGGCAGGGTAGCAATCAGCCCCAGCATTTT
.,TRBV12-5,once,TRBJ2-7,CASGLGQGGAVQYF,TGTGCTAGTGGTTTGGGCCAGGGGGGTGCGGTGCAGTACTTC
TRBD1,TRBV10-2,.,TRBJ2-5,CASRETGREETQYF,TGCGCCAGCAGAGAGACAGGGCGAGAAGAGACCCAGTACTTC
.,TRBV18,.,TRBJ1-1,CASSPERGLGTEAFF,TGTGCCAGCTCACCAGAGAGGGGCTTAGGCACTGAAGCTTTCTTT
.,TRBV5-1,.,TRBJ2-2,CASSPGVVGELFF,TGCGCCAGCAGTCCAGGGGTAGTCGGGGAGCTGTTTTTT
.,TRBV21-1,.,TRBJ1-6,CASSRGQGANSPLHF,TGTGCCAGCAGCAGGGGACAGGGGGCGAATTCACCCCTCCACTTT
.,TRBV27,.,TRBJ1-2,CASSFQSADYGYTF,TGTGCCAGCAGTTTTCAGTCGGCGGACTATGGCTACACCTTC
.,TRBV9,.,TRBJ2-5,CASSAEGIQETQYF,TGTGCCAGCAGCGCAGAGGGGATTCAAGAGACCCAGTACTTC
.,TRBV30,once,TRBJ1-2,CAWSILNAGVYGYTF,TGTGCCTGGAGCATACTTAACGCAGGGGTCTATGGCTACACCTTC
.,TRBV7-2,.,TRBJ2-5,CASSLAGMTQYF,TGTGCCAGCAGCTTAGCCGGGATGACCCAGTACTTC
TRBD1,TRBV11-2,.,TRBJ2-7,CASSVRGRKNYEQYF,TGTGCCAGCAGCGTTAGGGGGCGCAAAAACTACGAGCAGTACTTC
.,TRBV30,.,TRBJ1-2,CAWTRGAYGYTF,TGTGCCTGGACGAGGGGAGCCTATGGCTACACCTTC
.,TRBV2,.,TRBJ1-6,CASGHNNSPLHF,TGTGCCAGCGGACACAATAATTCACCCCTCCACTTT
.,TRBV6-1,.,TRBJ2-1,CASSEMEGSDEQFF,TGTGCCAGCAGTGAAATGGAAGGGTCGGATGAGCAGTTCTTC
TRBD1,TRBV4-1,.,TRBJ1-6,CASSHQARQGDSPLHF,TGCGCCAGCAGCCATCAAGCCCGACAGGGGGATTCACCCCTCCACTTT
.,TRBV30,once,TRBJ2-7,CAWSLDYEQYF,TGTGCCTGGAGTTTGGACTACGAGCAGTACTTC
.,TRBV30,.,TRBJ2-6,CAWAFGGSGANVLTF,TGTGCCTGGGCGTTTGGAGGCTCTGGGGCCAACGTCCTGACTTTC
.,TRBV11-2,.,TRBJ2-7,CASSTSGGSSYEQYF,TGTGCCAGCAGCACCAGTGGGGGGAGCTCCTACGAGCAGTACTTC
TRBD2,TRBV6-6,.,TRBJ2-3,CASSYLAGVTPDTQYF,TGTGCCAGCAGTTATCTAGCGGGAGTAACGCCAGATACGCAGTATTTT
.,TRBV6-6,.,TRBJ2-1,CASSRSNNEQFF,TGTGCCAGCAGCCGATCAAACAATGAGCAGTTCTTC
.,TRBV7-8,.,TRBJ2-3,CASSLRAPRDTQYF,TGTGCCAGCAGCTTAAGGGCCCCGCGAGATACGCAGTATTTT
.,TRBV9,.,TRBJ1-1,CASSVRGTNTEAFF,TGTGCCAGCAGCGTACGGGGGACGAACACTGAAGCTTTCTTT
.,TRBV7-2,.,TRBJ2-2,CASSPGVYSTGELFF,TGTGCCAGCAGCCCAGGGGTCTACAGCACCGGGGAGCTGTTTTTT
TRBD1,TRBV5-1,once,TRBJ1-6,CASSLGDRASPLHF,TGCGCCAGCAGCTTGGGGGACAGGGCTTCACCCCTCCACTTT
.,TRBV6-6,.,TRBJ1-1,CASSTRQKNTEAFF,TGTGCCAGCAGTACCCGACAGAAGAACACTGAAGCTTTCTTT
.,TRBV2,.,TRBJ2-1,CASSEVFSYNEQFF,TGTGCCAGCAGTGAAGTCTTCTCCTACAATGAGCAGTTCTTC
.,TRBV19,.,TRBJ1-1,CASSIGGPPGPEAFF,TGTGCCAGTAGTATCGGGGGACCTCCCGGGCCTGAAGCTTTCTTT
.,TRBV18,.,TRBJ2-7,CASSPPGRNEQYF,TGTGCCAGCTCACCACCGGGTAGAAACGAGCAGTACTTC
.,TRBV7-6,.,TRBJ1-5,CASSSRKDQPQHF,TGTGCCAGCAGCTCCAGGAAGGATCAGCCCCAGCATTTT
.,TRBV28,.,TRBJ1-6,CASSFPGGGPGGSPLHF,TGTGCCAGCAGTTTTCCCGGAGGGGGACCGGGGGGGTCACCCCTCCACTTT
TRBD1,TRBV6-1,once,TRBJ1-2,CASSVSGTAPHVYGYTF,TGTGCCAGCAGTGTTTCCGGGACAGCTCCGCACGTCTATGGCTACACCTTC
.,TRBV7-9,.,TRBJ1-4,CASSLQGEKLFF,TGTGCCAGCAGCTTACAAGGTGAAAAACTGTTTTTT
.,TRBV5-1,once,TRBJ2-5,CASSLAGTSQETQYF,TGCGCCAGCAGCTTGGCCGGGACATCTCAAGAGACCCAGTACTTC
.,TRBV7-2,.,TRBJ2-3,CASSPTFTDTQYF,TGTGCCAGCAGCCCGACCTTCACAGATACGCAGTATTTT